This TCR beta chain originates from a study of Graves' ophthalmopathy and Graves' hyperthyroidism. In the study overall: Peripheral blood sampling occurred at initial diagnosis, before any treatment.

Study-level findings and limits: The majority of expanded thyroid clonotypes above 0.001 frequency also occurred in blood.

This clonotype was detected ten times or more. Its antigen is unknown. This CDR3 region has 11 residues. Germline lookup yields CDR1 MNHEY and CDR2 SVGAGI. V shed 8 bases and J shed 7 bases, with 9 bases lying between them. Certain patients were not enrolled. These were patients with other autoimmune diseases, uncontrolled infections, pregnancy or lactation. The PBMCs were taken from around 10 ml of fresh peripheral blood. The authors amplified TCR beta CDR3 regions from RNA transcripts. Investigators did first-round RT-PCR with HTBI primers, then second-round multiplex PCR. Using its own MiXCR run on the multiplex PCR reads, TCRdb lists one record per CDR3 protein. The profile shows approximately 410,000 distinct CDR3 sequences, approximately 15% of them singletons.

The origin of this receptor is a woman under 30 with stable Graves' hyperthyroidism. Sequencing was done on a sample of peripheral blood. This chain connects TRBV6-5 to TRBJ1-5; D not certain. CDR3 sequence reads: CASADGQPQHF. CDR3 coding DNA: TGTGCCAGCGCTGATGGGCAGCCCCAGCATTTT.